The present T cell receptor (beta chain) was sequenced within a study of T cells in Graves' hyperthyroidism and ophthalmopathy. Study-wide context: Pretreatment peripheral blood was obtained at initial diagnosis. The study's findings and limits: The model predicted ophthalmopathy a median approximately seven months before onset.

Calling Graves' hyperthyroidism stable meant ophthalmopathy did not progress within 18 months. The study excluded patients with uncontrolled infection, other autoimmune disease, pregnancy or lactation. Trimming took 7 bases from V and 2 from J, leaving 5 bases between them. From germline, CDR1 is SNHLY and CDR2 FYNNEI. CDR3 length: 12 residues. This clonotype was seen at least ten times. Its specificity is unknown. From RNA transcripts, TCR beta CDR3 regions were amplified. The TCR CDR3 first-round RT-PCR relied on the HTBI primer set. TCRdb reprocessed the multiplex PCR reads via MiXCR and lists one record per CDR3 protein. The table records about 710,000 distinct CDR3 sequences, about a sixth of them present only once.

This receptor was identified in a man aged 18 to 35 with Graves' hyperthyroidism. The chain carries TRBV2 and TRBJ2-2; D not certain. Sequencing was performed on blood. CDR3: CASTLNTGELFF. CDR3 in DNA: TGTGCCAGCACCCTTAACACCGGGGAGCTGTTTTTT.